Following are 30 T cell receptor beta chains from one sample sequenced in a study of STAT5B mutations in CD4+ large granular lymphocyte leukemia. TCRdb's copy holds only in-frame clones and misses some; the assay was immunoSEQ multiplex PCR. Of tens of thousands of clones detected, around 85% appear once; the ten largest clones hold approximately 0.33%. The sequenced sample was CD4+ T cells from blood buffy coats. Source of these receptors: a human donor in good health.

This rearrangement joins TRBV4-1 to TRBJ2-7, with a tentative D call TRBD2 (6 bases). Trimming took off 6 bases at V and 7 bases at J, with 22 bases between the two ends. The germline CDR1 and CDR2 sequences are MGHRA and YSYEKL. This CDR3 is 15 amino acids long. The CDR3 is CASSKGTGDIGEQYF. The CDR3 bases are TGCGCCAGCAGTAAGGGCACGGGAGATATTGGAGAGCAGTACTTC.

This clone has just one count. This chain connects TRBV30 to TRBJ2-3, with D perhaps TRBD1 (7 bases). The V end was cut by 2 bases, the J end by 3 bases, with 12 bases between. Per germline, CDR1 GTSNPN and CDR2 SVGIG (reference sequence). This CDR3 is 14 amino acids long. The CDR3 coding sequence is TGTGCCTGGAGTACGACAGGGAGGACAGATACGCAGTATTTT. Its translation is CAWSTTGRTDTQYF.

The J gene is TRBJ2-1, the V gene TRBV11-3; D not certain. CDR1 SGHNT and CDR2 YENEEA come from the germline V gene. The CDR3 is 15 residues long. Trimming removed 1 base at V and 0 bases at J, with 7 bases between. The CDR3 DNA reads as TGTGCCAGCAGCTTAGGCCTTAGCTCCTACAATGAGCAGTTCTTC. Translation: CASSLGLSSYNEQFF.

This rearrangement joins TRBV29-1 to TRBJ1-5; no clear D. This CDR3 region has 12 residues. Germline V lookup: CDR1 SQVTM, CDR2 ANQGSEA. The V gene lost 6 bases and the J gene lost 0 bases, with 6 bases spanning the gap. The CDR3 bases are TGCAGCGTCACTGATAGCAATCAGCCCCAGCATTTT. Translation: CSVTDSNQPQHF.

In this sample, this clone turned up a few times. The chain uses TRBV5-4 and TRBJ1-5; D unclear. Germline values: CDR1 SGHNT, CDR2 YYREEE (reference sequence). This CDR3 comprises 15 residues. The V and J ends lost 0 bases and 0 bases respectively, with 7 bases between them. The CDR3: CASSLGPDSNQPQHF. The CDR3 nucleotides are TGTGCCAGCAGCTTGGGACCGGATAGCAATCAGCCCCAGCATTTT.

This rearrangement joins TRBV12-5 to TRBJ1-1; TRBD1 is a possible D gene (5 bases). The CDR3 contains 15 residues. Trimming took 5 bases from V and 7 from J, leaving 20 bases between them. In germline, CDR1 is LGHNT, CDR2 FRNRAP. The CDR3 DNA sequence: TGTGCTAGTGGTCTACCCTCGGCAGGGATGCATGAAGCTTTCTTT. This gives the protein CASGLPSAGMHEAFF.

The chain combines TRBV7-2 with TRBJ1-2; D is unclear. Germline CDR1 is SGHTA and CDR2 is FQGNSA. The CDR3 runs to 13 residues. The V end lost 1 base, the J end lost 8 bases, and 11 bases lay between the germline ends. The CDR3 spells CASSLGIQGGYTF. CDR3 bases: TGTGCCAGCAGCTTAGGGATTCAAGGGGGCTACACCTTC.

The V and J genes are TRBV6-5 and TRBJ2-7; D might be TRBD1 (7 bases). This CDR3 is built from 15 residues. V dropped 0 bases and J dropped 2 bases, with 11 bases sitting between them. Germline CDR1 MNHEY, CDR2 SVGAGI. The CDR3 reads CASSYSAGQTYEQYF. The CDR3 nucleotides are TGTGCCAGCAGTTACTCGGCGGGACAGACCTACGAGCAGTACTTC.

The chain combines TRBV19 with TRBJ1-2; 9 nucleotides agree with TRBD1. The CDR3 runs 15 residues. CDR1 is LNHDA, CDR2 SQIVND, per germline (reference sequence). V was clipped by 5 bases and J by 11 bases; unmatched bases: 15. For the CDR3, the DNA is TGTGCCAGTAGTCCTACCGGGACAGGGAGGGTTGGGTACACCTTC. It yields the protein CASSPTGTGRVGYTF.

This clone has a single count. V gene TRBV15 combines with J gene TRBJ1-5, with TRBD1 as a possible D gene (6 bases). V was cut by 0 bases and J by 4 bases, with 13 bases left in between. Germline assignment: CDR1 LNHNV and CDR2 YYDKDF (reference sequence). The CDR3 sequence is 16 residues long. CDR3 DNA: TGTGCCACCAGCAGAGATGTGGGGGGCCTAAATCAGCCCCAGCATTTT. Its translation is CATSRDVGGLNQPQHF. The variable domain in full, completed from reference TRBV15 and TRBJ1-5, reads DAMVIQNPRYQVTQFGKPVTLSCSQTLNHNVMYWYQQKSSQAPKLLFHYYDKDFNNEADTPDNFQSRRPNTSFCFLDIRSPGLGDTAMYLCATSRDVGGLNQPQHFGDGTRLSIL.

The chain links TRBV5-4 to TRBJ2-1; D is undetermined. This CDR3 has 11 residues. Germline V gene sequence: CDR1 SGHNT, CDR2 YYREEE (reference sequence). V lost 0 bases and J 7 bases, leaving 2 bases between the germline ends. In DNA form, the CDR3 reads TGTGCCAGCAGCTTGGAGAATGAGCAGTTCTTC. This gives the protein CASSLENEQFF.

This clone was recorded once. The J gene is TRBJ1-5, the V gene TRBV6-5; perhaps TRBD1 as D (5 bases). CDR3 size: 14 residues. V was shortened by 8 bases and J by 0 bases, with 11 bases between the two germline ends. Per germline, CDR1 MNHEY and CDR2 SVGAGI. The chain's CDR3 is CASETDHSNQPQHF. CDR3 DNA: TGTGCCAGCGAGACAGACCATAGCAATCAGCCCCAGCATTTT.

The V call is TRBV11-2, the J call TRBJ1-1; the D gene is possibly TRBD1 (5 bases). Germline CDR1 reads SGHAT; CDR2 reads FQNNGV. CDR3 length equals 17 residues. The germline V and J ends were trimmed by 2 bases and 5 bases, with 21 bases remaining between them. The CDR3 protein is CASSLREGDEGGTEAFF. CDR3 sequence (DNA): TGTGCCAGCAGCTTAAGGGAAGGGGATGAGGGAGGGACTGAAGCTTTCTTT. The variable domain in full, completed from reference TRBV11-2 and TRBJ1-1, reads EAGVAQSPRYKIIEKRQSVAFWCNPISGHATLYWYQQILGQGPKLLIQFQNNGVVDDSQLPKDRFSAERLKGVDSTLKIQPAKLEDSAVYLCASSLREGDEGGTEAFFGQGTRLTVV.

J is TRBJ2-5 and V is TRBV19; tentatively, D is TRBD1 (6 bases). Trimming took off 6 bases at V and 5 bases at J, with 31 bases between the two ends. CDR1 is LNHDA, CDR2 SQIVND, per germline (reference sequence). The CDR3 has 19 amino acids. CDR3 nucleotide sequence: TGTGCCAGTAGACCTTATGGTGCAGGGGCTGGTGACCGGATGGAGACCCAGTACTTC. Its translation: CASRPYGAGAGDRMETQYF.

The genes are TRBV2 and TRBJ2-1; 8 bases line up with TRBD2. This CDR3 contains 14 residues. CDR1 is SNHLY and CDR2 is FYNNEI in the germline V gene. J lost 8 bases, V lost 4 bases, and 7 bases had no gene match. CDR3 DNA: TGTGCCAGCAGTGGAGGGACTAGTTCTGATGAGCAGTTCTTC. Its translation: CASSGGTSSDEQFF.

This CDR3 is CASSLRHGSGSEAFF. The CDR3 DNA is TGTGCCAGCAGCCTAAGACACGGGTCGGGTTCTGAAGCTTTCTTT. The chain joins TRBV7-2 to TRBJ1-1; D is uncertain. The CDR3 is 15 amino acids. The V and J ends lost 5 bases and 6 bases respectively, with 19 bases between them. Germline lookup yields CDR1 SGHTA and CDR2 FQGNSA.

This clone was seen just once. The chain couples TRBV7-2 to TRBJ2-5; 11 bases align to TRBD1. The germline CDR1 and CDR2 sequences are SGHTA and FQGNSA. V trimming: 3 bases; J trimming: 2 bases; junction bases outside the gene matches: 2. The length of the CDR3 is 15 residues. For the CDR3, the DNA is TGTGCCAGCAGCTTGGGGGACAGGGGGCAAGAGACCCAGTACTTC. Its protein is CASSLGDRGQETQYF. Looking up the rest from reference TRBV7-2 and TRBJ2-5 gives the full variable domain: GAGVSQSPSNKVTEKGKDVELRCDPISGHTALYWYRQSLGQGLEFLIYFQGNSAPDKSGLPSDRFSAERTGGSVSTLTIQRTQQEDSAVYLCASSLGDRGQETQYFGPGTRLLVL.

The chain combines TRBV28 with TRBJ2-6; 9 bases agree with TRBD1. Trimming cost V 5 bases and J 0 bases; bases outside gene matches: 11. There are 19 residues in the CDR3. The germline V gene encodes CDR1 MDHEN and CDR2 SYDVKM. CDR3 sequence reads: CASSRPTGGAGSGANVLTF. CDR3 nucleotides: TGTGCCAGCAGTCGCCCCACAGGGGGCGCGGGCTCTGGGGCCAACGTCCTGACTTTC.

The chain uses TRBV6-5 and TRBJ1-3; D is unclear. Trimming pared 2 bases from V and 0 bases from J, leaving 11 bases between. CDR3 length equals 16 residues. Germline CDR1 MNHEY, CDR2 SVGAGI. The CDR3 region has the DNA TGTGCCAGCAGTTACATGAGAGGGTCCTCTGGAAACACCATATATTTT. Amino acid sequence: CASSYMRGSSGNTIYF.

This clone appeared a few times. The chain recombines TRBV2 with TRBJ1-2, with D maybe TRBD1 (5 bases). Germline values: CDR1 SNHLY, CDR2 FYNNEI. The CDR3 runs to 13 residues. V shed 3 bases and J shed 8 bases, with 13 bases lying between them. CDR3 sequence reads: CASSEAGRDGYTF. CDR3 nucleotide sequence: TGTGCCAGCAGTGAGGCAGGGAGGGACGGCTACACCTTC.

This clone was seen only once. The rearrangement joins TRBV7-2 to TRBJ2-3, with D unclear. Germline CDR1 reads SGHTA; CDR2 reads FQGNSA. Trimming removed 3 bases from V and 4 bases from J, with 8 bases in between. This CDR3 is 13 amino acids long. The CDR3 coding sequence is TGTGCCAGCAGCTTCTCGGGTGCAGATACGCAGTATTTT. It yields the protein CASSFSGADTQYF.

The CDR3: CASSMDREQPQHF. Here the CDR3 DNA reads TGTGCCAGTAGTATGGACAGGGAACAGCCCCAGCATTTT. The chain joins TRBV19 to TRBJ1-5; 8 bases are a match to TRBD1. The CDR3 runs to 13 residues. V trimming: 3 bases; J trimming: 7 bases; junction bases outside the gene matches: 2. Germline V lookup: CDR1 LNHDA, CDR2 SQIVND (reference sequence).

The chain joins TRBV6-5 to TRBJ2-5; D could derive from TRBD1 or TRBD2 (5 bases each). The J call is doubtful: the DNA matches TRBJ2-7 better. Germline CDR1 is MNHEY and CDR2 is SVGAGI. The CDR3 is made up of 13 amino acids. The CDR3, as DNA: TGTGCCACCAGGGTGGGGGTAACCTACGAGCAGTACTTC. Protein: CATRVGVTYEQYF.

The gene calls are TRBV5-8 and TRBJ1-1; the D gene is possibly TRBD1 (5 bases). The V and J ends lost 5 bases and 2 bases respectively, with 10 bases between them. Germline lookup yields CDR1 SGHTS and CDR2 YDEGEE. This CDR3 spans 13 amino acids. The CDR3 nucleotides are TGTGCCAGCAGAAATCAGGGAAACACTGAAGCTTTCTTT. Residues: CASRNQGNTEAFF.

This clone was seen more than once but under ten times. The J gene is TRBJ1-5, the V gene TRBV19; D remains unclear. The ends were cut back, 3 bases at V and 0 bases at J, with 6 bases in the middle. Germline values: CDR1 LNHDA, CDR2 SQIVND (reference sequence). The CDR3 spans 14 residues. The CDR3 here is CASSINHSNQPQHF. The CDR3 bases are TGTGCCAGTAGTATTAATCATAGCAATCAGCCCCAGCATTTT.

A single count supports this clone. The chain combines TRBV9 with TRBJ1-1; maybe TRBD1 (5 bases). Germline CDR1 SGDLS, CDR2 YYNGEE. V shed 2 bases and J shed 1 base, with 9 bases lying between them. The CDR3 is 14 residues long. Written as DNA, the CDR3 is TGTGCCAGCAGCGTCGGGACGGCGAACACTGAAGCTTTCTTT. It yields the protein CASSVGTANTEAFF.

This sequence joins TRBV30 and TRBJ1-4; D is unclear. Germline V lookup: CDR1 GTSNPN, CDR2 SVGIG (reference sequence). Trimming took off 0 bases at V and 8 bases at J, with 7 bases between the two ends. The CDR3 has 12 amino acids. CDR3 region: CAWSVQGEKLFF. DNA of the CDR3: TGTGCCTGGAGTGTACAAGGGGAAAAACTGTTTTTT.

The chain couples TRBV6-5 to TRBJ1-3; tentatively, D is TRBD1 (5 bases). This CDR3 is 16 amino acids long. CDR1 is MNHEY and CDR2 is SVGAGI in the germline V gene. V dropped 0 bases and J dropped 2 bases, with 11 bases sitting between them. The CDR3 DNA reads as TGTGCCAGCAGTTACTCCGGGGACGGCGCTGGAAACACCATATATTTT. As protein: CASSYSGDGAGNTIYF.

The chain uses TRBV2 and TRBJ1-1; TRBD1 is a possible D gene (5 bases). This CDR3 region has 13 residues. Germline V gene lookup returns CDR1 SNHLY and CDR2 FYNNEI. V was shortened by 6 bases and J by 1 base, with 9 bases between the two germline ends. The CDR3 here is CASRLTENTEAFF. The CDR3 region has the DNA TGTGCCAGCAGGCTGACAGAGAACACTGAAGCTTTCTTT.

The rearrangement uses TRBV5-4 and TRBJ2-1, with D possibly TRBD2 on 5 matching bases. The germline gives CDR1 SGHNT, CDR2 YYREEE (reference sequence). The CDR3 length is 17 residues. Trimming pared 4 bases from V and 0 bases from J, leaving 17 bases between. The DNA for the CDR3 is TGTGCCAGCAGCCGGACTGGTGGGGTGAGCTCCTACAATGAGCAGTTCTTC. Amino acids: CASSRTGGVSSYNEQFF.